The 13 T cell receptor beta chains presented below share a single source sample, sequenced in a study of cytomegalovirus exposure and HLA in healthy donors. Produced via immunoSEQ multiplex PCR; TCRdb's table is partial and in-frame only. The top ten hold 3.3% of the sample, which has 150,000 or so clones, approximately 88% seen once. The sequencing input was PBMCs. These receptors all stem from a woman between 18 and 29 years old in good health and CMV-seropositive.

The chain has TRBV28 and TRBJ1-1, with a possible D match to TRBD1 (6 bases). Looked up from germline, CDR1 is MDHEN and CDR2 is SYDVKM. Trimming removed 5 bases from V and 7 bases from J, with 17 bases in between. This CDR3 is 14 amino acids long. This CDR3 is CASSKTPGHNEAFF. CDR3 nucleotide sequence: TGTGCCAGCAGTAAAACCCCGGGACACAATGAAGCTTTCTTT.

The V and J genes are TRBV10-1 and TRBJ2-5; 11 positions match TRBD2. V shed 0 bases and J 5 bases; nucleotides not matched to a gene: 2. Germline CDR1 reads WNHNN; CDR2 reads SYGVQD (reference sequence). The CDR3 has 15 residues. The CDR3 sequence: CASSESTSGSETQYF. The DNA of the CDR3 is TGCGCCAGCAGTGAGTCCACTAGCGGGAGTGAGACCCAGTACTTC.

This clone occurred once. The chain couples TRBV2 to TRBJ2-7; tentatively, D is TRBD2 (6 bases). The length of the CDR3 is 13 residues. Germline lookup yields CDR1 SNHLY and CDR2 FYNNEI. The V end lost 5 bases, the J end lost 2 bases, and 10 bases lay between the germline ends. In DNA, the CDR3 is TGTGCCAGCAGTCGCGCGGGACCCTACGAGCAGTACTTC. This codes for CASSRAGPYEQYF.

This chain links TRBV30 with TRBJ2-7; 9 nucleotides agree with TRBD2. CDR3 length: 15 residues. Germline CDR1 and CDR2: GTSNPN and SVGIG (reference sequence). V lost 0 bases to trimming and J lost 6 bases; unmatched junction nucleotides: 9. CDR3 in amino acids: CAWSVLAGRMGEQYF. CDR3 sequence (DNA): TGTGCCTGGAGTGTGCTAGCGGGAAGGATGGGCGAGCAGTACTTC.

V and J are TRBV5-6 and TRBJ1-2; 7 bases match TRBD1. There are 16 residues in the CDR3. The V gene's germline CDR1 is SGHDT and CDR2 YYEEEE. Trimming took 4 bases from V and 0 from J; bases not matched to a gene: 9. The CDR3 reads CASSGGQSPSNYGYTF. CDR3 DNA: TGTGCCAGCAGCGGGGGACAGTCCCCCTCTAACTATGGCTACACCTTC.

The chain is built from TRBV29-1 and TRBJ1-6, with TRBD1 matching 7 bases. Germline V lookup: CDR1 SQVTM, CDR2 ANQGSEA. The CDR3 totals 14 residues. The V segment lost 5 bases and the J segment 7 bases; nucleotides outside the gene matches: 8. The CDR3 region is CSVKTGALNSPLHF. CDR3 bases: TGCAGCGTTAAAACAGGGGCGTTGAATTCACCCCTCCACTTT.

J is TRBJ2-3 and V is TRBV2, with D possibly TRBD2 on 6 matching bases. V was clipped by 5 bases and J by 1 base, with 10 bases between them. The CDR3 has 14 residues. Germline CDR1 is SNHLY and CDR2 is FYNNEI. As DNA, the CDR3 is TGTGCCAGCAGTAGACTAGGGCGCACAGATACGCAGTATTTT. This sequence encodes CASSRLGRTDTQYF.

CDR3 loop: CASSEQGGETQYF. Here the CDR3 DNA reads TGTGCCAGCAGTGAACAGGGTGGAGAGACCCAGTACTTC. This chain uses TRBV2 with TRBJ2-5; the D gene is possibly TRBD1 (5 bases). Germline loops: CDR1 SNHLY, CDR2 FYNNEI. The CDR3 is 13 amino acids. V was cut by 2 bases and J by 4 bases, with 8 bases left in between.

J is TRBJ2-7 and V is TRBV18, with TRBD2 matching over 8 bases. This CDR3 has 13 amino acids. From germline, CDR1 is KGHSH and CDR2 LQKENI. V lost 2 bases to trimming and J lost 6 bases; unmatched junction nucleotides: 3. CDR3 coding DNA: TGTGCCAGCTCACCAGTGAGCGGGAGCGAGCAGTACTTC. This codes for CASSPVSGSEQYF. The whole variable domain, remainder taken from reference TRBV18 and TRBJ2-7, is NAGVMQNPRHLVRRRGQEARLRCSPMKGHSHVYWYRQLPEEGLKFMVYLQKENIIDESGMPKERFSAEFPKEGPSILRIQQVVRGDSAAYFCASSPVSGSEQYFGPGTRLTVT.

This CDR3 is CAISDPRSPQTQYF. The CDR3 DNA is TGTGCCATCAGTGACCCCAGGTCTCCGCAGACCCAGTACTTC. The rearrangement uses TRBV10-3 and TRBJ2-5; D gene uncertain. The CDR3 is made up of 14 amino acids. The V gene lost 3 bases and the J gene lost 6 bases, with 14 bases spanning the gap. Germline V lookup: CDR1 ENHRY, CDR2 SYGVKD.

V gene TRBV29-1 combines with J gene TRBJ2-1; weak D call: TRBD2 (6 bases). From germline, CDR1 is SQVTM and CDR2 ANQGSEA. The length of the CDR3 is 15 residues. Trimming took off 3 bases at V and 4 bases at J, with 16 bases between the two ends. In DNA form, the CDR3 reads TGCAGCGTTGACCCGTGGCAGGGACTTTACAATGAGCAGTTCTTC. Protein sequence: CSVDPWQGLYNEQFF.

CDR3 coding DNA: TGTGCCAGCAGCACCCGGGACAACACAGATACGCAGTATTTT. It codes for CASSTRDNTDTQYF. The rearrangement links TRBV7-6 to TRBJ2-3; TRBD1 might be the D (6 bases). Trimming removed 5 bases from V and 2 bases from J, with 11 bases in between. The CDR3 has 14 residues. CDR1 is SGHVS and CDR2 is FNYEAQ in the germline V gene.

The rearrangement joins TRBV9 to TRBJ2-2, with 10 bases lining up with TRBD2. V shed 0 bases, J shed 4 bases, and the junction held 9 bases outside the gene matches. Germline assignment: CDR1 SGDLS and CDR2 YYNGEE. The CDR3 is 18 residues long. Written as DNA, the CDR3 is TGTGCCAGCAGCGTAGTCCCTCCTAGCGGGAGTGGCACCGGGGAGCTGTTTTTT. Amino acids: CASSVVPPSGSGTGELFF.